The 5 T cell receptor beta chains listed next were all sequenced from one sample in a study of T cell responses to AZD1222 COVID-19 vaccine. Here immunoSEQ multiplex PCR was the method, and the copy in TCRdb shows in-frame clones only, minus some. This sample yields roughly 120,000 clones, of which approximately 83% are seen a single time; about 1.5% belongs to the top ten. The sample was peripheral blood, taken on day 0 of AZD1222 vaccination. The receptors were gathered from an adult in good health.

This clone was recorded once. The rearrangement links TRBV15 to TRBJ2-1; 12 nucleotides agree with TRBD2. Germline loops: CDR1 LNHNV, CDR2 YYDKDF (reference sequence). Trimming at V came to 2 bases and at J to 9 bases, leaving 14 bases not matched to a gene. The CDR3 length is 18 residues. The CDR3 is CATSRPRGGTSGFGEQFF. The CDR3 DNA follows: TGTGCCACCAGCAGACCAAGGGGAGGGACTAGCGGGTTTGGTGAGCAGTTCTTC.

This clone was found once. The rearrangement joins TRBV7-6 to TRBJ2-2; tentatively, D is TRBD1 or TRBD2 (6 bases each). Per the germline V gene, CDR1 is SGHVS and CDR2 is FNYEAQ. The CDR3 consists of 17 residues. Trimming removed 2 bases at V and 4 bases at J, with 17 bases between. In DNA form, the CDR3 reads TGTGCCAGCAGCTTATTAGGAGGGGGACGAGGCACCGGGGAGCTGTTTTTT. Its protein is CASSLLGGGRGTGELFF. Based on the CDR3 plus reference TRBV7-6 and TRBJ2-2, the full variable domain is GAGVSQSPRYKVTKRGQDVALRCDPISGHVSLYWYRQALGQGPEFLTYFNYEAQQDKSGLPNDRFSAERPEGSISTLTIQRTEQRDSAMYRCASSLLGGGRGTGELFFGEGSRLTVL.

This chain links TRBV6-2 or TRBV6-3 with TRBJ2-5; perhaps D is TRBD1 or TRBD2 (5 bases each). Germline V CDR1 and CDR2: MNHEY, SVGEGT. The V end lost 2 bases, the J end lost 5 bases, and 9 bases lay between the germline ends. The CDR3 has 13 amino acids. CDR3 sequence (DNA): TGTGCCAGCAGTTACGGGGGTTTCGAGACCCAGTACTTC. As protein: CASSYGGFETQYF.

V is TRBV7-2 and J is TRBJ2-2, with TRBD2 matching 12 bases. The CDR3 is made up of 17 amino acids. The germline CDR1 and CDR2 sequences are SGHTA and FQGNSA. J was trimmed by 9 bases and V by 5 bases; bases with no gene match: 13. Here the CDR3 DNA reads TGTGCCAGCAGCCCGGGGCTAGCGGGAGGGCTACACCGGGAGCTGTTTTTT. Protein product: CASSPGLAGGLHRELFF.

The chain combines TRBV11-2 with TRBJ1-1, with D possibly being TRBD1 (5 bases). Germline values: CDR1 SGHAT, CDR2 FQNNGV. The CDR3 consists of 12 residues. V was shortened by 0 bases and J by 11 bases, with 10 bases between the two germline ends. This chain's CDR3 is CASSLEWGGAFF. The DNA of the CDR3 is TGTGCCAGCAGCTTAGAATGGGGGGGTGCTTTCTTT.